Presented here are 19 T cell receptor beta chains from one specimen sequenced in a study of Graves' ophthalmopathy and Graves' hyperthyroidism. From RNA, the CDR3 regions of TCR beta chains were amplified and sequenced. HTBI primers served in a first-round RT-PCR, which a second-round multiplex PCR followed. A single record per CDR3 protein comes from TCRdb applying MiXCR to the multiplex PCR reads. The table has 600,000 to 650,000 distinct CDR3 sequences, around a fifth seen once; the top ten hold roughly 6.9%. Specimen: peripheral blood. The receptors come from a woman aged 18-29 years with stable Graves' hyperthyroidism. Some clones in this sample may be carry-over from other donors' samples.

This clonotype appeared many times. The chain joins TRBV7-2 to TRBJ2-7; 9 positions agree with TRBD2. The germline gives CDR1 SGHTA, CDR2 FQGNSA. The CDR3 runs 15 residues. J lost 3 bases, V lost 4 bases, and 7 bases had no gene match. The CDR3 reads CASSSGGGGVYEQYF. Here the CDR3 DNA reads TGTGCCAGCAGCTCCGGTGGCGGGGGGGTCTACGAGCAGTACTTC.

This rearrangement joins TRBV4-2 to TRBJ2-5; either TRBD1 or TRBD2 may supply D (5 bases each). Trimming took off 2 bases at V and 2 bases at J, with 15 bases between the two ends. The germline V gene encodes CDR1 LGHNA and CDR2 YNFKEQ. The CDR3 extends over 16 amino acids. CDR3 coding DNA: TGTGCCAGCAGCCAAAGGGGCGGGCCCTTTCAAGAGACCCAGTACTTC. Amino acid sequence: CASSQRGGPFQETQYF.

The CDR3 is CASGPLLKQGGSGNTIYF. CDR3 nucleotides: TGTGCTAGTGGTCCTTTACTCAAACAGGGAGGCTCTGGAAACACCATATATTTT. This rearrangement joins TRBV12-5 to TRBJ1-3; a possible D gene is TRBD1 (6 bases). Trimming removed 5 bases from V and 0 bases from J, with 20 bases in between. This CDR3 spans 18 amino acids. Germline values: CDR1 LGHNT, CDR2 FRNRAP.

This clonotype was seen ten or more times. CDR3 amino acids: CASSWAGTEGNTIYF. Here the CDR3 DNA reads TGTGCCAGCAGTTGGGCCGGGACAGAAGGAAACACCATATATTTT. The chain carries TRBV6-5 and TRBJ1-3; 7 bases fit TRBD1. Germline CDR1 MNHEY, CDR2 SVGAGI. The V segment lost 4 bases and the J segment 4 bases; nucleotides outside the gene matches: 7. The CDR3 sequence is 15 residues long.

This clonotype showed up many times. The chain has TRBV30 and TRBJ1-6; TRBD1 matches at 8 bases. Germline assignment: CDR1 GTSNPN and CDR2 SVGIG (reference sequence). The ends lost 7 bases at V and 3 bases at J; junction bases unmatched: 14. The CDR3 has 17 amino acids. CDR3 bases: TGTGCCTCCCCACAGGGGGAGGGGGCAAACTATAATTCACCCCTCCACTTT. This gives the protein CASPQGEGANYNSPLHF.

This clonotype was counted between two and nine times. This chain uses TRBV12-3 or TRBV12-4 with TRBJ2-7, with D possibly matching TRBD1 (6 bases). The CDR3 has 14 residues. Trimming shortened V by 3 bases and J by 2 bases, and 11 bases separated the two germline ends. The CDR3 DNA reads TGTGCCAGCAGTTTGGGTTGGGACACCTACGAGCAGTACTTC. Protein sequence: CASSLGWDTYEQYF.

V usage is TRBV11-2 and J usage is TRBJ1-2, with D perhaps matching TRBD1 (5 bases). Trimming removed 2 bases from V and 3 bases from J, with 19 bases in between. The V gene's germline CDR1 is SGHAT and CDR2 FQNNGV. This CDR3 has 17 residues. The DNA of the CDR3 is TGTGCCAGCAGCTTAAAAGGGGATCCAGTGAACCACTATGGCTACACCTTC. Protein product: CASSLKGDPVNHYGYTF. Full variable domain (remainder filled in from reference TRBV11-2 and TRBJ1-2): EAGVAQSPRYKIIEKRQSVAFWCNPISGHATLYWYQQILGQGPKLLIQFQNNGVVDDSQLPKDRFSAERLKGVDSTLKIQPAKLEDSAVYLCASSLKGDPVNHYGYTFGSGTRLTVV.

This clonotype was counted many times. The CDR3 coding sequence is TGTGCTAGTGGTTTAGGAGAGACCCAGTACTTC. Translating it yields CASGLGETQYF. The chain links TRBV12-5 to TRBJ2-5; D remains ambiguous. This CDR3 contains 11 residues. V was clipped by 3 bases and J by 4 bases, with 3 bases between them. Germline loops: CDR1 LGHNT, CDR2 FRNRAP.

Details on this clonotype: This clone may be a read error of a much larger clone one base away. This chain joins TRBV2 and TRBJ2-5, with D perhaps being TRBD1 or TRBD2 (5 bases each). The germline V gene has CDR1 SNHLY and CDR2 FYNNEI. CDR3 length: 13 amino acids. The CDR3 nucleotides are TGTGCCAGCAGCCTGAAACGGGGCGAGACCAAGTACTTC. The encoded protein is CASSLKRGETKYF.

This clonotype was seen at least ten times. The genes are TRBV3-1 and TRBJ2-5; 8 bases fit TRBD2. CDR1 is LGHDT and CDR2 is YNNKEL in the germline V gene (reference sequence). V lost 4 bases to trimming and J lost 3 bases; unmatched junction nucleotides: 4. The CDR3 is 14 amino acids. The CDR3 spells CASSPSGREETQYF. As DNA, the CDR3 is TGTGCCAGCAGCCCTTCCGGGAGGGAAGAGACCCAGTACTTC.

The CDR3 spells CASTGDTYGYTF. The DNA for the CDR3 is TGTGCCAGCACTGGGGACACCTATGGCTACACCTTC. V gene TRBV6-1 combines with J gene TRBJ1-2; D is perhaps TRBD1 (6 bases). The V end was cut by 7 bases, the J end by 4 bases, with 10 bases between. This CDR3 has 12 amino acids. Germline V lookup: CDR1 MNHNS, CDR2 SASEGT.

The J gene is TRBJ1-1, the V gene TRBV11-1; D is ambiguous. Germline CDR1 SGHAT, CDR2 FQDESV (reference sequence). The V end lost 6 bases, the J end lost 1 base, and 12 bases lay between the germline ends. CDR3 size: 14 residues. The CDR3 region has the DNA TGTGCCAGCAGTTTAAGCCCACAGAACACTGAAGCTTTCTTT. Residues: CASSLSPQNTEAFF. The whole variable domain, filled in from reference TRBV11-1 and TRBJ1-1, reads EAEVAQSPRYKITEKSQAVAFWCDPISGHATLYWYRQILGQGPELLVQFQDESVVDDSQLPKDRFSAERLKGVDSTLKIQPAELGDSAMYLCASSLSPQNTEAFFGQGTRLTVV.

As concerns this clonotype: It may be a read error: a sequence one base away is much more abundant. V usage is TRBV6-1 and J usage is TRBJ2-5; D may be TRBD2 (7 bases). CDR1 and CDR2 (germline): MNHNS, SASEGT. CDR3 length equals 13 residues. The CDR3: CASSGGGRETRYF. CDR3 DNA sequence: TGTGCCAGCAGTGGGGGGGGCCGAGAGACCCGGTACTTC.

This clonotype has more than one count but fewer than ten. This chain uses TRBV12-3 or TRBV12-4 with TRBJ1-1; D not resolved. With 3 bases removed from V and 7 bases from J, the gap between germline ends came to 12 bases. The CDR3 totals 13 residues. The chain's CDR3 is CASSLVFGIEAFF. The DNA for the CDR3 is TGTGCCAGCAGTTTGGTGTTTGGCATTGAAGCTTTCTTT.

Ten or more counts support this clonotype. The V gene is TRBV6-1, the J gene TRBJ2-7, with D perhaps matching TRBD2 (5 bases). Deletions cut 6 bases from V and 6 bases from J, with 15 bases between. This CDR3 has 13 amino acids. The germline gives CDR1 MNHNS, CDR2 SASEGT. This CDR3 is CASSFGISGEQYF. CDR3 in DNA: TGTGCCAGCAGCTTCGGGATTTCGGGCGAGCAGTACTTC.

This clonotype showed up just a few times. This chain uses TRBV11-2 with TRBJ2-7; D perhaps matches TRBD2 (6 bases). The CDR3 totals 15 residues. V shed 0 bases and J shed 0 bases, with 9 bases lying between them. Germline loops: CDR1 SGHAT, CDR2 FQNNGV. CDR3 nucleotides: TGTGCCAGCAGCTTAGATCCCGGGGGCTCCTACGAGCAGTACTTC. It is translated as CASSLDPGGSYEQYF.

This clonotype was detected many times. The chain combines TRBV28 with TRBJ1-1, with D hard to call. This CDR3 region has 12 residues. The V end lost 5 bases, the J end lost 0 bases, and 4 bases lay between the germline ends. Germline V gives CDR1 MDHEN, CDR2 SYDVKM. This chain's CDR3 is CASSAMNTEAFF. The CDR3 bases are TGTGCCAGCAGTGCCATGAACACTGAAGCTTTCTTT. The entire variable domain, with the rest obtained from reference TRBV28 and TRBJ1-1, is as follows: DVKVTQSSRYLVKRTGEKVFLECVQDMDHENMFWYRQDPGLGLRLIYFSYDVKMKEKGDIPEGYSVSREKKERFSLILESASTNQTSMYLCASSAMNTEAFFGQGTRLTVV.

V is TRBV12-3 or TRBV12-4 and J is TRBJ1-2; a weak D match, TRBD1 (5 bases). The V gene lost 3 bases and the J gene lost 6 bases, with 14 bases spanning the gap. The CDR3 is 14 amino acids. DNA for the CDR3: TGTGCCAGCAGTTTGTTGGTCGTGGGGGATGGCTACACCTTC. This sequence encodes CASSLLVVGDGYTF.

This clonotype occurred many times. The V gene is TRBV12-3 or TRBV12-4, the J gene TRBJ1-1, with D possibly being TRBD1 (5 bases). V was pared by 3 bases and J by 11 bases, with 16 bases between. This CDR3 contains 13 residues. CDR3 DNA sequence: TGTGCCAGCAGTTTCCTTTCAACAGCAGGGGCTTTCTTT. It translates to CASSFLSTAGAFF.